The clone carrying this TCR beta chain was counted at least ten times. The data belong to a study of neurological immune-mediated disorders. The CDR3 is 13 amino acids. CDR1 MNHEY and CDR2 SMNVEV come from the germline V gene (reference sequence). The ends were cut back, 7 bases at V and 5 bases at J, with 14 bases in the middle. Every sequencing run produced over 180 million TCR-beta sequences that came from 15-18 subjects. A single record per CDR3 protein comes from TCRdb applying MiXCR to the 5' RACE reads. The sample consists of under 80,000 distinct CDR3 sequences, roughly 14% of them appearing once.

J is TRBJ2-5 and V is TRBV27; D ambiguous. This TCR came from a woman aged 45-60 years in good health. Source material: PBMCs. The CDR3: CASIPATGETQYF. CDR3 sequence (DNA): TGTGCCAGCATTCCAGCGACCGGGGAGACCCAGTACTTC.